The clone carrying this TCR beta chain has just a few counts. This entry belongs to a study of human T cells and chemical hapten exposure. Total RNA was extracted from unfractionated whole blood. CDR3 length equals 18 residues. From the 5' RACE reads, TCRdb called clonotypes with MiXCR, one entry per CDR3 protein. The sample lists 110,000 or so distinct CDR3 sequences; around 20% were seen once. This receptor was taken from a human donor in good health. The chain combines TRBV1 with TRBJ2-1; the table's D call of TRBD1 was not tested on the DNA. TRBV1 is a pseudogene. CDR3 amino acids: CTSSQEKYRGPRYNEQFF. DNA of the CDR3: TGCACCAGCAGCCAAGAGAAGTACAGGGGGCCACGGTACAATGAGCAGTTCTTC.